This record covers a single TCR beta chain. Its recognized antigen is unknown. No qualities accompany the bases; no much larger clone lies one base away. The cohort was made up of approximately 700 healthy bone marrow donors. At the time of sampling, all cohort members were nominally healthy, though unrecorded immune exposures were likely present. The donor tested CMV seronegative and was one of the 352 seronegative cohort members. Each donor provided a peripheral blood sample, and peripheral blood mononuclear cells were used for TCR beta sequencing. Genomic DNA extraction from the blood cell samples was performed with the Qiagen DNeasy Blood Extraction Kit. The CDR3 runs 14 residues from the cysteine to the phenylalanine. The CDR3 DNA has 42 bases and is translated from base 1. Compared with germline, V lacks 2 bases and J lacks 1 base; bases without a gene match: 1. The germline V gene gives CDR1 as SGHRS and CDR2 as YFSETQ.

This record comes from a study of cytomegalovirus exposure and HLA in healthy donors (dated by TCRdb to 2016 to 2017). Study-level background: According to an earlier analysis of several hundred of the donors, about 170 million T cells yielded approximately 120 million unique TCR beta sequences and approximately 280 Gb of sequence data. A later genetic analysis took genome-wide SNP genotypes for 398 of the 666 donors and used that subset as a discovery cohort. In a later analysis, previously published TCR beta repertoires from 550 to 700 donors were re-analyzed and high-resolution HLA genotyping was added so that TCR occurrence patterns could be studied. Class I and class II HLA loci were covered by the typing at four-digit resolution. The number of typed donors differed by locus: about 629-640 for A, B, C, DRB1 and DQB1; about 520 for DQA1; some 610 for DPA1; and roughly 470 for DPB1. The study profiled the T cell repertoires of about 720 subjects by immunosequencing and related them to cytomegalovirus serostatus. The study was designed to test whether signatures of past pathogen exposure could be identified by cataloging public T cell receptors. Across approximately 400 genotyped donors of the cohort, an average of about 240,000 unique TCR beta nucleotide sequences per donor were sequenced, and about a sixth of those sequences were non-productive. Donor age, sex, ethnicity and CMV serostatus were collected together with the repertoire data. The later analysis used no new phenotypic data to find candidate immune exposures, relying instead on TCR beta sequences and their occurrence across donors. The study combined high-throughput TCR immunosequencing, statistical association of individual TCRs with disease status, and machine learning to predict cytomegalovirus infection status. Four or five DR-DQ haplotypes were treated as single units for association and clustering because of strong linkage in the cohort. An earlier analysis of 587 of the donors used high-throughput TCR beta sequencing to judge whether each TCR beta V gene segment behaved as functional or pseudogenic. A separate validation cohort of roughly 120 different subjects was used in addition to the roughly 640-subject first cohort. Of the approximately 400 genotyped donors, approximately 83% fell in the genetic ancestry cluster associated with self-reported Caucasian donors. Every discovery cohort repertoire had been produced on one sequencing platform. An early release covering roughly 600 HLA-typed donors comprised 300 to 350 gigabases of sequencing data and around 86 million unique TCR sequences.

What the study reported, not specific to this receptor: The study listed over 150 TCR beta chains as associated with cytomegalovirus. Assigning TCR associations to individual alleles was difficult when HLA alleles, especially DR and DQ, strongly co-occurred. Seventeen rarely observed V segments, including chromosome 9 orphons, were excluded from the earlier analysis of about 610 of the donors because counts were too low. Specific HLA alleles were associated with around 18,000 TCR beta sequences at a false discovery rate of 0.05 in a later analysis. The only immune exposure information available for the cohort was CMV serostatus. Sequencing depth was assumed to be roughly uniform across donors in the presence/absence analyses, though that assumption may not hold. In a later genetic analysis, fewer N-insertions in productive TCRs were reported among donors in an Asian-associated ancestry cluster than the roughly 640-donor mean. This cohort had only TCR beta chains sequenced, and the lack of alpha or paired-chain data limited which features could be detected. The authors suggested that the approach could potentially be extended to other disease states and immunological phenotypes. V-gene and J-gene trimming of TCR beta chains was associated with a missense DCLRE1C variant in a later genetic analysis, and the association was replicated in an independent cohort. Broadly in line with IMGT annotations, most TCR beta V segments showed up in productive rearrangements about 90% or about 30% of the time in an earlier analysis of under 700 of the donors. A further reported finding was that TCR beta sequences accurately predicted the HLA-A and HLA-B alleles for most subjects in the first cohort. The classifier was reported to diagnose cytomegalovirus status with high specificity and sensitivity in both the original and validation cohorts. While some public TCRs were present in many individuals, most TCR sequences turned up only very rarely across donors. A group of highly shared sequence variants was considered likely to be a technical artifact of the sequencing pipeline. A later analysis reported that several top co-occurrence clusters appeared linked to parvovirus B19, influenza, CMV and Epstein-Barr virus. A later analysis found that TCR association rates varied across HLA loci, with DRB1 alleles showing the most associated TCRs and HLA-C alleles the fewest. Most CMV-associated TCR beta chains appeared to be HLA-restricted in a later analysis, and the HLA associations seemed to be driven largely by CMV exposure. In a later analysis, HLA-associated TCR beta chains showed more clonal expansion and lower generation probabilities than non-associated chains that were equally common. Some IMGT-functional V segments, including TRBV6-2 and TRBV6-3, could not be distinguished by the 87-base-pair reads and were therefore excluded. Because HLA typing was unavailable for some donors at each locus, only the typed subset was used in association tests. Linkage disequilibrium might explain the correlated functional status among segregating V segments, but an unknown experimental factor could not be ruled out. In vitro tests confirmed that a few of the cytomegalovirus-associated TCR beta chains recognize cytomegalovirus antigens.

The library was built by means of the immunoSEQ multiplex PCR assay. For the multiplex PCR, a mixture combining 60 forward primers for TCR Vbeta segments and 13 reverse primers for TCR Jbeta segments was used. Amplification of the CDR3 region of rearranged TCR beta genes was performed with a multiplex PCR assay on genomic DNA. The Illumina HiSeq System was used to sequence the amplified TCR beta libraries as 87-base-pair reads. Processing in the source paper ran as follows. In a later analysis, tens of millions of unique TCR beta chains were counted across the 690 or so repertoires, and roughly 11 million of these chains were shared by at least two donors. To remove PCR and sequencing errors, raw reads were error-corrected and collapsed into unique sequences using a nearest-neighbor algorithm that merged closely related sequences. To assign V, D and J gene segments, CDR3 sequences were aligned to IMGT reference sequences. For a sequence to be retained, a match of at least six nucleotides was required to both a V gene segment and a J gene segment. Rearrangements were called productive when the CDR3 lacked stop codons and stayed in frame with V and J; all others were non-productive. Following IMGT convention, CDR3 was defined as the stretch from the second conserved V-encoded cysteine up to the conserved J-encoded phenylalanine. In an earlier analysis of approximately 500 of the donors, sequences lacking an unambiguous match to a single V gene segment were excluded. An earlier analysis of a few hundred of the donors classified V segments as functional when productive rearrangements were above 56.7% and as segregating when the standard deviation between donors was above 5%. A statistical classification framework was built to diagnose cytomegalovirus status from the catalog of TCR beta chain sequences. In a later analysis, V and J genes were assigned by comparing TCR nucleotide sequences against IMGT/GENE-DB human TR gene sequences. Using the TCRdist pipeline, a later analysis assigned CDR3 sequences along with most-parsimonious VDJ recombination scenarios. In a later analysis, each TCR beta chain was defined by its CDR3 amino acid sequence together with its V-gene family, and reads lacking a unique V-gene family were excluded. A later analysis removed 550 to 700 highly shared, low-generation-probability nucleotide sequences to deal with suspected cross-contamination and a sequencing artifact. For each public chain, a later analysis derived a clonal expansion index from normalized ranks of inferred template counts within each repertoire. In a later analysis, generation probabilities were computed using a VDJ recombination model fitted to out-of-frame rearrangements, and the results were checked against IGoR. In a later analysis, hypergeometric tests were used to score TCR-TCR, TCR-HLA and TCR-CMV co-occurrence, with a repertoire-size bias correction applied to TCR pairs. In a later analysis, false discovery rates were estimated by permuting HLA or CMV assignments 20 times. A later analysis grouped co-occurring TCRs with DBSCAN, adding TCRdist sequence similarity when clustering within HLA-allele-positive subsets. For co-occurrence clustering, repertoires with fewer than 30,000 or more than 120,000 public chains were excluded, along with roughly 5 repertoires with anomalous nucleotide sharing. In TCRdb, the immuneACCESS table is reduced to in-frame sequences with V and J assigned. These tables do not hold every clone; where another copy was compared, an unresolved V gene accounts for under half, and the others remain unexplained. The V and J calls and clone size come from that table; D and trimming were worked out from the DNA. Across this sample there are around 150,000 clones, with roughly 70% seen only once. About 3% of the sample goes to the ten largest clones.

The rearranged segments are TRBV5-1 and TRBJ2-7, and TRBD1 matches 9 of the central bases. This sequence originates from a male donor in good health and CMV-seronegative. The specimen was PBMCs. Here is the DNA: TGCGCCAGCAGCTTTGGGACAGGGTCCTACGAGCAGTACTTC. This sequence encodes CASSFGTGSYEQYF.